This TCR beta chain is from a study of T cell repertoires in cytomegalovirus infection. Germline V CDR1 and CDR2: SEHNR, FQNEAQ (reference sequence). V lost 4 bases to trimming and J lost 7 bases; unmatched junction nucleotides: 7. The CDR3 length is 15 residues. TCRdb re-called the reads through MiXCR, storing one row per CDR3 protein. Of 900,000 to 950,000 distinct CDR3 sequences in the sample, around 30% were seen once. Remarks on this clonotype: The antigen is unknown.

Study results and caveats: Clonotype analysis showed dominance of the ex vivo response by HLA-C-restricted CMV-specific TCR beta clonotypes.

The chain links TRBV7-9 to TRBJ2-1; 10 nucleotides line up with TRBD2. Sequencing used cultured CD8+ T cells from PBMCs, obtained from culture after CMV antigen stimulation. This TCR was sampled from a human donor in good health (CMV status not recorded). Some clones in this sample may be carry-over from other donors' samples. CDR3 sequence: CASSSAGGPDNEQFF. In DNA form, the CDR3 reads TGTGCCAGCAGCTCAGCGGGGGGGCCAGATAATGAGCAGTTCTTC.